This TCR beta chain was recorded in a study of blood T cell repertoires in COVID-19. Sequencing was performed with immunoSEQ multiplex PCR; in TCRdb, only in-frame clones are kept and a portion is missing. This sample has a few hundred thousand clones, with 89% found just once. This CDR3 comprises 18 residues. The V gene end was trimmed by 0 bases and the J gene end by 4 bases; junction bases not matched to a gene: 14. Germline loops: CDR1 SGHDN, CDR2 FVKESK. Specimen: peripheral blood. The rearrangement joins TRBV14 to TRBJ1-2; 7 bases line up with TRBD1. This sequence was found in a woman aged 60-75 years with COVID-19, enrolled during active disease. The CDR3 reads CASSQDRQGLRRGYGYTF. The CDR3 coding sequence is TGTGCCAGCAGCCAAGATAGACAGGGATTACGTCGGGGCTATGGCTACACCTTC. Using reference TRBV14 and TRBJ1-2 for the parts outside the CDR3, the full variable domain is EAGVTQFPSHSVIEKGQTVTLRCDPISGHDNLYWYRRVMGKEIKFLLHFVKESKQDESGMPNNRFLAERTGGTYSTLKVQPAELEDSGVYFCASSQDRQGLRRGYGYTFGSGTRLTVV.